This T cell receptor beta chain was sequenced for a study of blood T cell repertoires in COVID-19. Study overall: Sites across the United States, Italy and Spain contributed samples from acute and convalescent COVID-19. From T cells, B-cell-depleted T cells, or PBMCs came the material, which was cDNA or gDNA.

Trimming at V came to 0 bases and at J to 3 bases, leaving 2 bases not matched to a gene. CDR3 length equals 15 residues. Germline CDR1 reads SGDLS; CDR2 reads YYNGEE. As processed by the authors: Quantification of nucleated cells was approximated via reference gene primer amplification. TCRdb's table, derived via immunoSEQ multiplex PCR, lists solely in-frame clones and lacks some. V, J and clone size are those of that table, while D and trimming were read from the DNA. The repertoire consists of about 200,000 clones, with 84% occurring once and the leading ten covering under 10%. Comments on this clone: The same CDR3 can be traced to other DNA sequences in this sample.

Followed longitudinally, the Seattle patients had been enrolled during active infection. This TCR derives from an elderly woman with COVID-19, enrolled during active disease. The chain uses TRBV9 and TRBJ1-1; TRBD1 aligns across 10 bases. The sample was peripheral blood. DNA of the CDR3: TGTGCCAGCAGCGTAGCTGGACAGGGGGACACTGAAGCTTTCTTT. It is translated as CASSVAGQGDTEAFF.